Presented here are 23 T cell receptor beta chains from one specimen sequenced in a study of T cell responses to AZD1222 COVID-19 vaccine (dated by TCRdb to the early 2020s). The library was built by means of the immunoSEQ multiplex PCR assay. What TCRdb holds here is the immuneACCESS table cut down to in-frame rearrangements. Part of the clones is not present; checked against another copy, under half of the missing clones reflect an unresolved V gene, and the others are unexplained. Within this sample are some 200,000 clones, with 88% of them counted one time only. More than 25% of the sample goes to the ten largest clones. This sample's time point label indicates: about 28 days (+/-7) after the second vaccine dose. The sample was peripheral blood, taken 28 days after the second AZD1222 dose. All receptors come from an adult who received the AZD1222 COVID-19 vaccine.

For this clone: The same CDR3 arises from other DNA sequences in this sample as well. The CDR3: CASSQSGVSGANVLTF. DNA for the CDR3: TGCGCCAGCAGCCAATCGGGGGTCTCTGGGGCCAACGTCCTGACTTTC. V usage is TRBV4-3 and J usage is TRBJ2-6, with D tentatively TRBD2 (6 bases). The germline V gene encodes CDR1 LGHNA and CDR2 YSLEER. With 2 bases removed from V and 0 bases from J, the gap between germline ends came to 8 bases. The length of the CDR3 is 16 residues.

The CDR3 region is CASSGWTSLAVGEQYF. The CDR3 region has the DNA TGTGCCAGTAGTGGATGGACTTCTCTTGCCGTGGGCGAGCAGTACTTC. The rearrangement links TRBV19 to TRBJ2-7, with D perhaps matching TRBD2 (5 bases). CDR3 size: 16 residues. V dropped 5 bases and J dropped 6 bases, with 23 bases sitting between them. CDR1 and CDR2 (germline): LNHDA, SQIVND (reference sequence).

This chain joins TRBV19 and TRBJ2-2; 10 nucleotides align to TRBD2. Per the germline V gene, CDR1 is LNHDA and CDR2 is SQIVND (reference sequence). The CDR3 length is 19 residues. V shed 5 bases, J shed 7 bases, and the junction held 19 bases outside the gene matches. In nucleotides, the CDR3 is TGTGCCAGTAGTCTAATTGGTCTAGCGGGAGATGTCGGGAACGGGGAGCTGTTTTTT. It is translated as CASSLIGLAGDVGNGELFF.

The rearrangement joins TRBV4-3 to TRBJ2-7; possibly TRBD1 for D (5 bases). The CDR3 totals 15 residues. The germline V gene has CDR1 LGHNA and CDR2 YSLEER. Trimming pared 0 bases from V and 7 bases from J, leaving 16 bases between. The CDR3 bases are TGCGCCAGCAGCCAAGACTCGACAGTGACCGGGGAGCAGTACTTC. It yields the protein CASSQDSTVTGEQYF.

The V and J genes are TRBV3-1 (or the pseudogene TRBV3-2) and TRBJ2-2; 12 bases match TRBD2. V lost 3 bases, J lost 8 bases, and 7 bases stayed unmatched. The CDR3 consists of 16 residues. Germline CDR1 reads LGHDT; CDR2 reads YNNKEL (reference sequence). The CDR3 reads CASSQSSGRASGELFF. CDR3 nucleotides: TGTGCCAGCAGCCAGTCTAGCGGGAGGGCCTCGGGGGAGCTGTTTTTT.

The chain combines TRBV6-2 or TRBV6-3 with TRBJ1-5; perhaps TRBD1 as D (6 bases). Trimming pared 6 bases from V and 3 bases from J, leaving 15 bases between. The germline CDR1 and CDR2 sequences are MNHEY and SVGEGT. The CDR3 contains 15 residues. CDR3 sequence reads: CASSPGGGDNQPQHF. The CDR3 nucleotides read TGTGCCAGCAGCCCTGGAGGGGGTGACAATCAGCCCCAGCATTTT.

The chain links TRBV27 to TRBJ1-5, with D possibly matching TRBD1 (5 bases). V was trimmed by 6 bases and J by 1 base, leaving 19 bases between them. CDR3 length: 17 amino acids. Germline V lookup: CDR1 MNHEY, CDR2 SMNVEV (reference sequence). CDR3 nucleotides: TGTGCCAGCAGCACAAGGCTCCGGGACGTAAGCAATCAGCCCCAGCATTTT. Translation: CASSTRLRDVSNQPQHF.

Here the CDR3 DNA reads TGTGCCAGCAGCGCCCAACAACTAGCGGGAGTGGGGGAGCAGTACTTC. Translated, it gives CASSAQQLAGVGEQYF. This rearrangement joins TRBV9 to TRBJ2-7, with TRBD2 matching over 11 bases. Unmatched junction bases numbered 12, after V lost 3 bases and J lost 7 bases. Germline CDR1 SGDLS, CDR2 YYNGEE. CDR3 size: 16 residues.

The chain links TRBV6-4 to TRBJ2-2; D is possibly TRBD2 (5 bases). This CDR3 comprises 13 residues. The V gene lost 5 bases and the J gene lost 7 bases, with 11 bases spanning the gap. Germline loops: CDR1 MRHNA, CDR2 SNTAGT. The CDR3 DNA reads as TGTGCCAGCAGTCTGGACTCTCACGGGGAGCTGTTTTTT. Amino acid sequence: CASSLDSHGELFF.

This clone was recorded only once. The chain employs TRBV7-2 and TRBJ2-7, with no clear D. The CDR3 length is 12 residues. V was shortened by 5 bases and J by 2 bases, with 7 bases between the two germline ends. Germline V gene sequence: CDR1 SGHTA, CDR2 FQGNSA. The CDR3 loop reads CASSRPPYEQYF. CDR3 sequence (DNA): TGTGCCAGCAGCCGCCCCCCCTACGAGCAGTACTTC.

J is TRBJ2-7 and V is TRBV18; TRBD1 aligns across 7 bases. Germline trimming cut 6 bases from V and 1 base from J; bases unmatched to any gene: 9. In germline, CDR1 is KGHSH, CDR2 LQKENI. This CDR3 is 15 amino acids long. CDR3 sequence (DNA): TGTGCCAGCTCTCCTGACAGGGCAATATCCTACGAGCAGTACTTC. Translation gives CASSPDRAISYEQYF.

The CDR3, as DNA: TGTGCCAGCAGCTTAGCACAGGGTAGACTCGACGAGCAGTACTTC. It translates to CASSLAQGRLDEQYF. The rearrangement uses TRBV7-2 and TRBJ2-7, with a possible D match to TRBD1 (6 bases). Germline-derived CDR1 and CDR2 are SGHTA and FQGNSA. This CDR3 has 15 amino acids. Trimming removed 0 bases at V and 5 bases at J, with 14 bases between.

The chain carries TRBV9 and TRBJ1-5; D is undetermined. Trimming removed 1 base from V and 2 bases from J, with 4 bases in between. The length of the CDR3 is 13 residues. From germline, CDR1 is SGDLS and CDR2 YYNGEE. The chain's CDR3 is CASSVQGNQPQHF. Written as DNA, the CDR3 is TGTGCCAGCAGCGTACAGGGCAATCAGCCCCAGCATTTT.

CDR3 amino acids: CASRFGTMAHEQYF. In nucleotides, the CDR3 is TGTGCCAGCAGATTTGGGACAATGGCTCACGAGCAGTACTTC. The chain couples TRBV27 to TRBJ2-7; D possibly corresponds to TRBD1 (6 bases). Per germline, CDR1 MNHEY and CDR2 SMNVEV (reference sequence). Trimming stripped 6 bases from V and 5 bases from J, with 17 bases between. This CDR3 comprises 14 residues.

This chain uses TRBV19 with TRBJ2-2, with 9 bases lining up with TRBD1. V gave up 5 bases and J gave up 5 bases; unmatched junction bases: 6. The CDR3 has 15 residues. CDR1 and CDR2 (germline): LNHDA, SQIVND (reference sequence). The CDR3 loop reads CASSVTGGSTGELFF. The DNA of the CDR3 is TGTGCCAGTAGTGTCACAGGGGGCTCGACCGGGGAGCTGTTTTTT.

Here the CDR3 reads CASSPGRNRAHEQYF. In nucleotides, the CDR3 is TGCGCCAGCAGCCCGGGACGGAACAGGGCCCACGAGCAGTACTTC. This sequence joins TRBV5-1 and TRBJ2-7, with a weak D call TRBD1 (6 bases). The CDR3 sequence is 15 residues long. V dropped 4 bases and J dropped 5 bases, with 19 bases sitting between them. Germline V gene sequence: CDR1 SGHRS, CDR2 YFSETQ.

J is TRBJ1-2 and V is TRBV10-3; no clear D. CDR1 is ENHRY and CDR2 is SYGVKD in the germline V gene. V was clipped by 0 bases and J by 9 bases, with 8 bases between them. The CDR3 totals 12 residues. The CDR3 sequence: CAISESMASYTF. The CDR3 DNA reads as TGTGCCATCAGTGAGTCAATGGCAAGCTACACCTTC.

The chain carries TRBV15 and TRBJ1-3; no firm D call. This CDR3 is built from 16 residues. CDR1 and CDR2 from the germline V gene are LNHNV and YYDKDF (reference sequence). The V end lost 4 bases, the J end lost 2 bases, and 15 bases lay between the germline ends. Written as DNA, the CDR3 is TGTGCCACCAGCACTTGGTCCACCGGACCTGGAAACACCATATATTTT. Encoded protein: CATSTWSTGPGNTIYF.

The chain is built from TRBV6-5 and TRBJ2-3, with D unresolved. Germline CDR1 and CDR2: MNHEY and SVGAGI. The germline V and J ends were trimmed by 0 bases and 2 bases, with 9 bases remaining between them. CDR3 length: 15 amino acids. CDR3 region: CASSYSSQVTDTQYF. CDR3 nucleotide sequence: TGTGCCAGCAGTTACTCAAGCCAGGTCACAGATACGCAGTATTTT.

The chain has TRBV6-2 or TRBV6-3 and TRBJ2-1, with 7 nucleotides matching TRBD2. Looked up from germline, CDR1 is MNHEY and CDR2 is SVGEGT. With V trimmed by 5 bases and J by 8 bases, 12 bases remained unmatched. The CDR3 loop spans 15 amino acids. The CDR3 sequence: CASSALRRELDEQFF. CDR3 coding DNA: TGTGCCAGCAGTGCCCTCAGGCGGGAGCTTGATGAGCAGTTCTTC.

This clone was observed a single time. J is TRBJ2-7 and V is TRBV5-4, with TRBD2 identical over 12 bases. V shed 4 bases, J shed 4 bases, and the junction held 6 bases outside the gene matches. CDR1 is SGHNT, CDR2 YYREEE, per germline (reference sequence). This CDR3 is built from 15 residues. The CDR3 sequence: CASSPLAGGRYEQYF. CDR3 coding DNA: TGTGCCAGCAGCCCACTAGCGGGAGGTCGTTACGAGCAGTACTTC.

The chain couples TRBV18 to TRBJ2-1, with 8 bases that match TRBD2. Germline trimming cut 6 bases from V and 4 bases from J; bases unmatched to any gene: 14. The CDR3 is 17 residues long. CDR1 KGHSH and CDR2 LQKENI come from the germline V gene. The CDR3 here is CASSQNVLTSGYNEQFF. The CDR3 DNA sequence: TGTGCCAGCTCCCAAAACGTACTTACTAGCGGTTACAATGAGCAGTTCTTC.

J is TRBJ2-1 and V is TRBV5-1; 7 bases align to TRBD1. CDR3 length: 14 residues. V was clipped by 4 bases and J by 6 bases; unmatched bases: 7. Germline V gives CDR1 SGHRS, CDR2 YFSETQ. The CDR3 DNA is TGCGCCAGCAGCCCCAGACAGGGACGCAATGAGCAGTTCTTC. Its translation: CASSPRQGRNEQFF. The full variable domain, with the rest looked up from reference TRBV5-1 and TRBJ2-1, is KAGVTQTPRYLIKTRGQQVTLSCSPISGHRSVSWYQQTPGQGLQFLFEYFSETQRNKGNFPGRFSGRQFSNSRSEMNVSTLELGDSALYLCASSPRQGRNEQFFGPGTRLTVL.